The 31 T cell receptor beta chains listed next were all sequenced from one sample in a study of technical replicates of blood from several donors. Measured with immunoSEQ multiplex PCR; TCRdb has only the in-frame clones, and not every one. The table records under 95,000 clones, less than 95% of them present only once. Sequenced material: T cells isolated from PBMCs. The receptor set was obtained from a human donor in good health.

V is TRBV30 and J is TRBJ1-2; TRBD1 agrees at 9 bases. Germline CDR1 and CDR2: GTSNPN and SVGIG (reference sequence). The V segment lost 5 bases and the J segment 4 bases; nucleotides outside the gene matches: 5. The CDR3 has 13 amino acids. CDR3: CAWETGGGYGYTF. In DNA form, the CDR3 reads TGTGCCTGGGAGACAGGGGGAGGCTATGGCTACACCTTC.

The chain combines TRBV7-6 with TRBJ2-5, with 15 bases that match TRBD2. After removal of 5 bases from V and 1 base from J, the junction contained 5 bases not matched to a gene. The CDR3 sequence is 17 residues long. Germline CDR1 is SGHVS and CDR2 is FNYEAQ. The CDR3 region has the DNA TGTGCCAGCAGCACGGGGACTAGCGGGGGGTTCCAAGAGACCCAGTACTTC. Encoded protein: CASSTGTSGGFQETQYF.

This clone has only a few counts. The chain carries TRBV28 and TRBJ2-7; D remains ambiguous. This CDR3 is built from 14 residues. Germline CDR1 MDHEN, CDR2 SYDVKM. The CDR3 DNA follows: TGTGCGGTCCTCTCCAGCGAAGTCATGGACGAGCAGTACTTC. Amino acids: CAVLSSEVMDEQYF. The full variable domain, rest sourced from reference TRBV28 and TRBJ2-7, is DVKVTQSSRYLVKRTGEKVFLECVQDMDHENMFWYRQDPGLGLRLIYFSYDVKMKEKGDIPEGYSVSREKKERFSLILESASTNQTSMYLCAVLSSEVMDEQYFGPGTRLTVT.

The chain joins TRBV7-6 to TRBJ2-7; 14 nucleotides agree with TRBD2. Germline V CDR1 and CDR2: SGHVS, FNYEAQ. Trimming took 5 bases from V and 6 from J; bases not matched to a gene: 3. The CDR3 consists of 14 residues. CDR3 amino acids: CASSNGLAGGEQYF. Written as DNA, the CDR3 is TGTGCCAGCAGCAATGGACTAGCGGGAGGCGAGCAGTACTTC. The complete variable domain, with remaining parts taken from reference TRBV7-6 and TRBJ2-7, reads GAGVSQSPRYKVTKRGQDVALRCDPISGHVSLYWYRQALGQGPEFLTYFNYEAQQDKSGLPNDRFSAERPEGSISTLTIQRTEQRDSAMYRCASSNGLAGGEQYFGPGTRLTVT.

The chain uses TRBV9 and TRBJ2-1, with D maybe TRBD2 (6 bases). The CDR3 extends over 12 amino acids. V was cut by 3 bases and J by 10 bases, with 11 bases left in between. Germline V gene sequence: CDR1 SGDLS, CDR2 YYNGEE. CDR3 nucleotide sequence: TGTGCCAGCAGCGGAGGACTACCAGAGCAGTTCTTC. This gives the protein CASSGGLPEQFF.

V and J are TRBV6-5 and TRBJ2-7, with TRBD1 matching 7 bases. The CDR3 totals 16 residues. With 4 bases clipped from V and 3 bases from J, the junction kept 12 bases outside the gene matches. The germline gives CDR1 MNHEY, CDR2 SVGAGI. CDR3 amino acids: CASSFQGQALFYEQYF. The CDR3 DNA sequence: TGTGCCAGCAGTTTCCAAGGACAGGCCTTGTTCTACGAGCAGTACTTC.

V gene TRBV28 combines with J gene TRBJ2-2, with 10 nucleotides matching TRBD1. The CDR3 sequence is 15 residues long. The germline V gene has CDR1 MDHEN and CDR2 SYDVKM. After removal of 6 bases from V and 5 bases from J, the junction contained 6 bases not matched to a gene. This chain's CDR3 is CASRETGGSTGELFF. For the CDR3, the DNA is TGTGCCAGCAGAGAGACAGGGGGCTCTACCGGGGAGCTGTTTTTT.

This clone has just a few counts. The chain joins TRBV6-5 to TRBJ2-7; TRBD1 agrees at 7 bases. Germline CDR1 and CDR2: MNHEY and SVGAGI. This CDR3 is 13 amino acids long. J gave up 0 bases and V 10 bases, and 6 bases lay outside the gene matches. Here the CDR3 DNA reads TGTGCCACCGGACAGGCCGGCTCCTACGAGCAGTACTTC. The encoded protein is CATGQAGSYEQYF.

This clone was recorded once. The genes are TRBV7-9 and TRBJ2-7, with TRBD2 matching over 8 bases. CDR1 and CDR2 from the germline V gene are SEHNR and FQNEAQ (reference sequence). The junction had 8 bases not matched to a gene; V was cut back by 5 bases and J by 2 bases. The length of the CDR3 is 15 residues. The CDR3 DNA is TGTGCCAGCAGCCCTCCGACTAGCGCGACCTACGAGCAGTACTTC. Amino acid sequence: CASSPPTSATYEQYF. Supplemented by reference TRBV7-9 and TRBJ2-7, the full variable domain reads DTGVSQNPRHKITKRGQNVTFRCDPISEHNRLYWYRQTLGQGPEFLTYFQNEAQLEKSRLLSDRFSAERPKGSFSTLEIQRTEQGDSAMYLCASSPPTSATYEQYFGPGTRLTVT.

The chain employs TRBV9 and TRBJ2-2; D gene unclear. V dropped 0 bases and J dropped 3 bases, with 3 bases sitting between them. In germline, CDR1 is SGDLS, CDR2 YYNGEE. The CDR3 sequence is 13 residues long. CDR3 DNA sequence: TGTGCCAGCAGCGTAGCGTACACCGGGGAGCTGTTTTTT. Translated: CASSVAYTGELFF.

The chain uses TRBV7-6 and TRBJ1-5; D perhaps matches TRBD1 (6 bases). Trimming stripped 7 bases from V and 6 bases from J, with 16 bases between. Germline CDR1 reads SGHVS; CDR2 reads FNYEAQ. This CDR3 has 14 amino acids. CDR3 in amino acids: CASTIQGKFQPQHF. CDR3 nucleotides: TGTGCCAGCACCATACAGGGAAAGTTTCAGCCCCAGCATTTT.

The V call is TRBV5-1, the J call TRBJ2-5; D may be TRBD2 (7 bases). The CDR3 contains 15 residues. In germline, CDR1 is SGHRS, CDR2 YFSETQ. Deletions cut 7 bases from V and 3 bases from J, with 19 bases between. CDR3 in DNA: TGCGCCAGCCTAAGGGGGGGCTTCTCTGAAGAGACCCAGTACTTC. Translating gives CASLRGGFSEETQYF.

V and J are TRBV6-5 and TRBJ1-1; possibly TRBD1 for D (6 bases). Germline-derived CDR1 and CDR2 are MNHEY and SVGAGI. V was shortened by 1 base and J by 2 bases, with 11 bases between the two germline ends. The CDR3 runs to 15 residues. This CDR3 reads CASSYFQGFNTEAFF. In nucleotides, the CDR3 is TGTGCCAGCAGTTACTTTCAGGGGTTCAACACTGAAGCTTTCTTT.

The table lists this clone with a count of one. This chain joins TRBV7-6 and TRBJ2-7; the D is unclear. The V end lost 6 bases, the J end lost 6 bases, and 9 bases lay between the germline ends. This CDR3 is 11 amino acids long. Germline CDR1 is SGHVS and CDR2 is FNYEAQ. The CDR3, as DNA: TGTGCCAGCAGGAGCCGGGTCGAGCAGTACTTC. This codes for CASRSRVEQYF.

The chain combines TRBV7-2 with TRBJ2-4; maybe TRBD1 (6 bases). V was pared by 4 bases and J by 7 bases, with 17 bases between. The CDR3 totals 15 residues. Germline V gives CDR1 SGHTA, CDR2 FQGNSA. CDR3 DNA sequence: TGTGCCAGCAGCTCGGCTTCCGGGACACGTAACATTCAGTACTTC. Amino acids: CASSSASGTRNIQYF.

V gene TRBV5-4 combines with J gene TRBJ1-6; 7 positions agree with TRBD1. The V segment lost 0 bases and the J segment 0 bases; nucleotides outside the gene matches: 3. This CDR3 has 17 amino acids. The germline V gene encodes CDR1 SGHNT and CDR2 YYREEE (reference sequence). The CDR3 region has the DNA TGTGCCAGCAGCTTGGGGGACAGCCTCTCCTATAATTCACCCCTCCACTTT. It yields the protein CASSLGDSLSYNSPLHF.

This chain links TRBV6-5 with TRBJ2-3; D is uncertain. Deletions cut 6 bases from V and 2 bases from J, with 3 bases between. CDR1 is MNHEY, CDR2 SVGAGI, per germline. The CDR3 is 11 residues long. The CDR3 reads CASSNTDTQYF. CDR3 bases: TGTGCCAGCAGCAACACAGATACGCAGTATTTT.

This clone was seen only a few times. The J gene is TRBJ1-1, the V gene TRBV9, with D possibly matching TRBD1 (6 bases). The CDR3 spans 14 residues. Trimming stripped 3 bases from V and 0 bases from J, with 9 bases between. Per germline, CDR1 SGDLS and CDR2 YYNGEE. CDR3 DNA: TGTGCCAGCAGCGCGGGACATATGAACACTGAAGCTTTCTTT. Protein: CASSAGHMNTEAFF.

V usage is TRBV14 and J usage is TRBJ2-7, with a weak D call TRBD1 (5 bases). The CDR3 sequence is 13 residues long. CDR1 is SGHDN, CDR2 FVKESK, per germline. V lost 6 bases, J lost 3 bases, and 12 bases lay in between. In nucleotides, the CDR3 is TGTGCCAGCAGTCAGTTGACAGACTACGAGCAGTACTTC. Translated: CASSQLTDYEQYF.

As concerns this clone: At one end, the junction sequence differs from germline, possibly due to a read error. CDR3 protein: CASSLGAGGTF. CDR3 in DNA: TGTGCCAGCAGCTTAGGGGCAGGGGGGACCTTT. The rearrangement joins TRBV11-3 to TRBJ1-1; 7 bases are a match to TRBD1. The CDR3 consists of 11 residues. CDR1 SGHNT and CDR2 YENEEA come from the germline V gene.

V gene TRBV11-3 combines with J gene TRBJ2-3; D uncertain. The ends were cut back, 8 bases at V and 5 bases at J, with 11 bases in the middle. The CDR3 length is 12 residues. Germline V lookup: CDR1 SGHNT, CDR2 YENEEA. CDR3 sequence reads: CASGSEEDTQYF. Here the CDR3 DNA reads TGTGCCAGCGGCTCCGAGGAAGATACGCAGTATTTT.

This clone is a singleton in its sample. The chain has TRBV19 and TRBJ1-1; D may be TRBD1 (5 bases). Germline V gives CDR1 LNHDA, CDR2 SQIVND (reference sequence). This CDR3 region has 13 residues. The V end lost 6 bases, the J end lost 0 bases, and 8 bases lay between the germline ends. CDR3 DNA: TGTGCCAGTAGACAGGTTATGAACACTGAAGCTTTCTTT. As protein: CASRQVMNTEAFF.

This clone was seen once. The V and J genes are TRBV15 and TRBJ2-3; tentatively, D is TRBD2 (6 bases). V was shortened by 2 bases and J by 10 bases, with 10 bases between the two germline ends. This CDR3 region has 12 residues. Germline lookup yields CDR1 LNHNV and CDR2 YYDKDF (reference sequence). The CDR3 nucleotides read TGTGCCACCAGCAGATCCGGACTACCGCAGTATTTT. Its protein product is CATSRSGLPQYF.

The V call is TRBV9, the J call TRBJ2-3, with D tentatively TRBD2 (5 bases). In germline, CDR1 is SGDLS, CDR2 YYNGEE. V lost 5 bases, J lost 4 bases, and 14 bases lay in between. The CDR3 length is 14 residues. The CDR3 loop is CASRPGLGADTQYF. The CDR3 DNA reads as TGTGCCAGCAGGCCGGGCCTCGGGGCAGATACGCAGTATTTT.

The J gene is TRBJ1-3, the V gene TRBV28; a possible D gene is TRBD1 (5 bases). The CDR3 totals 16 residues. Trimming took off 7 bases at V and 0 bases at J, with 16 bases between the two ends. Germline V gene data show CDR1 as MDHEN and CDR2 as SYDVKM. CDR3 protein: CASIGADKASGNTIYF. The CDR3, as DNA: TGTGCCAGCATAGGGGCAGATAAAGCCTCTGGAAACACCATATATTTT.

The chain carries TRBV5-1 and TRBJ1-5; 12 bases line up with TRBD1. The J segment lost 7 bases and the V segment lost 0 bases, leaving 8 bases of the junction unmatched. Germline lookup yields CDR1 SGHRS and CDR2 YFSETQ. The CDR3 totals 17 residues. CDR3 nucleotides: TGCGCCAGCAGCTTGGGTCCGGGACAGGGGGCAAGGCAGCCCCAGCATTTT. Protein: CASSLGPGQGARQPQHF.

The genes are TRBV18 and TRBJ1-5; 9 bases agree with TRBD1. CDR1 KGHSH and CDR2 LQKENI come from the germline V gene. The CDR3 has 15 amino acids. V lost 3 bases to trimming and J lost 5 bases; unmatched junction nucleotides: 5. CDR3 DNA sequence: TGTGCCAGCTCACCGCAAGACAGGGGGTATCAGCCCCAGCATTTT. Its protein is CASSPQDRGYQPQHF.

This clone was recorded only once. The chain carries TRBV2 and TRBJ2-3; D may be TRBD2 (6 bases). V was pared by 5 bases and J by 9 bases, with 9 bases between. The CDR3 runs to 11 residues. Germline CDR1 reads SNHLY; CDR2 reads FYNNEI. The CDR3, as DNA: TGTGCCAGCAGTCCGGAGGGGACGCAGTATTTT. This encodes CASSPEGTQYF.

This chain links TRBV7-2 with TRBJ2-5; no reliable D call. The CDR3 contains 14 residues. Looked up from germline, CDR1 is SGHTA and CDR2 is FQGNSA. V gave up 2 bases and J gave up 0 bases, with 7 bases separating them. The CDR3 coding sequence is TGTGCCAGCAGCTTATACCAGTACCAAGAGACCCAGTACTTC. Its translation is CASSLYQYQETQYF.

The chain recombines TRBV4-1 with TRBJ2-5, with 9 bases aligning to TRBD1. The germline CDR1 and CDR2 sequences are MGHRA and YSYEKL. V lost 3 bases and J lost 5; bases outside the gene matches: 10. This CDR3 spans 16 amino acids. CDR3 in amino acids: CASSQDGQGQGETQYF. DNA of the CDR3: TGCGCCAGCAGCCAGGACGGACAGGGGCAAGGGGAGACCCAGTACTTC.

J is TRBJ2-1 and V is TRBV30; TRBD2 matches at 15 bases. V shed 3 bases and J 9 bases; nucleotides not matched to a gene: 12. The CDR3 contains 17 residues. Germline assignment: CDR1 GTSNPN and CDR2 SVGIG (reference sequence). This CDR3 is CAWSGLAGGRVAPEQFF. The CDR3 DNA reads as TGTGCCTGGAGCGGACTAGCGGGGGGGCGAGTTGCCCCTGAGCAGTTCTTC. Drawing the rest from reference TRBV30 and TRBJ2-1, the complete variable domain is SQTIHQWPATLVQPVGSPLSLECTVEGTSNPNLYWYRQAAGRGLQLLFYSVGIGQISSEVPQNLSASRPQDRQFILSSKKLLLSDSGFYLCAWSGLAGGRVAPEQFFGPGTRLTVL.